This is a list of T cell receptor beta chains from one sample in a study of T cell repertoires in cytomegalovirus infection. TCRdb passed the reads through MiXCR, listing each CDR3 protein once. The sample records tens of thousands of distinct CDR3 sequences, around 20% being singletons. The antigens for these receptors are not known. The specimen was PBMCs, sequenced either directly or after in vitro stimulation (not recorded which). The receptors derive from a human donor in good health (CMV status not recorded). Some clones in this sample may be carry-over from other donors' samples. Both conserved end residues are part of each CDR3. The order of the fields is V gene, D gene, J gene, clone size, CDR3 DNA, CDR3 protein. The D gene is left open where the match is weak. The listing skips clone size in some rows; elsewhere it reads once, few, many or a size class.

v_gene: TRBV20-1
d_gene: -
j_gene: TRBJ2-7
abundance: -
CDR3nt: TGCAGTGCTAGAGCCGTAGATTTTACCTACGAGCAGTACTTC
CDR3aa: CSARAVDFTYEQYF

v_gene: TRBV7-9
d_gene: TRBD1
j_gene: TRBJ2-3
abundance: few
CDR3nt: TGTGCCAGCAGCCCCCCGACAGGGACCCGTCTTAAGCAGTATTTT
CDR3aa: CASSPPTGTRLKQYF

v_gene: TRBV7-2
d_gene: TRBD2
j_gene: TRBJ2-5
abundance: many
CDR3nt: TGTGCCAGCAGCCAACTAGCGGGAGAGGTGACCCAGTACTTC
CDR3aa: CASSQLAGEVTQYF

v_gene: TRBV5-1
d_gene: -
j_gene: TRBJ1-5
abundance: -
CDR3nt: TGCGCCAGCAGCTTGGGGGGGGGTGATCGGCCCCAGCATTTT
CDR3aa: CASSLGGGDRPQHF

v_gene: TRBV7-2
d_gene: -
j_gene: TRBJ2-4
abundance: many
CDR3nt: TGTGCCAGCAGCCGACGGTCGGTAAGGAGGAACATTCAGTACTTC
CDR3aa: CASSRRSVRRNIQYF

v_gene: TRBV29-1
d_gene: -
j_gene: TRBJ2-3
abundance: -
CDR3nt: TGCAGCGTTGGGACCTACCTTGGGGATACGCAGTATTTT
CDR3aa: CSVGTYLGDTQYF

v_gene: TRBV7-2
d_gene: -
j_gene: TRBJ1-1
abundance: few
CDR3nt: TGTGCCAGCAGCTTGGGCAGGAACACTGAAGCTTTCTTT
CDR3aa: CASSLGRNTEAFF

v_gene: TRBV7-2
d_gene: -
j_gene: TRBJ1-4
abundance: many
CDR3nt: TGTGCCAGCAGCTTCGGGGCTTTGGGAGAAAAACTGTTTTTT
CDR3aa: CASSFGALGEKLFF

v_gene: TRBV19
d_gene: TRBD1
j_gene: TRBJ1-1
abundance: -
CDR3nt: TGTGCCAGTACCTCGGGACAGAGGGGTGAAGCTTTCTTT
CDR3aa: CASTSGQRGEAFF

v_gene: TRBV7-2
d_gene: TRBD2
j_gene: TRBJ2-3
abundance: many
CDR3nt: TGTGCCAGCAGCTTAGCGCTCCTAGCGGGAGATACGCAGTATTTT
CDR3aa: CASSLALLAGDTQYF

v_gene: TRBV7-2
d_gene: TRBD2
j_gene: TRBJ2-7
abundance: many
CDR3nt: TGTGCCAGCAGCTTAGCTGGGACTAGCGGGGACTCGGTACCCTACGAGCAGTACTTC
CDR3aa: CASSLAGTSGDSVPYEQYF

v_gene: TRBV27
d_gene: -
j_gene: TRBJ1-5
abundance: -
CDR3nt: TGTGCCAGCAGCCCAGGGCCGCGAGGGCCCCAGCATTTT
CDR3aa: CASSPGPRGPQHF

v_gene: TRBV4-2
d_gene: TRBD2
j_gene: TRBJ2-7
abundance: few
CDR3nt: TGTGCCAGCAGCCAAGACGGGACTAGCGGGAGCGAGCAGTACTTC
CDR3aa: CASSQDGTSGSEQYF

v_gene: TRBV12-5
d_gene: -
j_gene: TRBJ1-1
abundance: medium-sized
CDR3nt: TGTGCTAGTGTCCTGGGAGGGAACACTGAAGCTTTCTTT
CDR3aa: CASVLGGNTEAFF

v_gene: TRBV10-3
d_gene: -
j_gene: TRBJ1-4
abundance: -
CDR3nt: TGTGCCATCAGTGATTCCGGAGGGACTAATGAAAAACTGTTTTTT
CDR3aa: CAISDSGGTNEKLFF

v_gene: TRBV7-8
d_gene: -
j_gene: TRBJ2-5
abundance: many
CDR3nt: TGTGCCAGCAGCTTCCCCCAGGGAGTTGGTCAGACCCAGTACTTC
CDR3aa: CASSFPQGVGQTQYF

v_gene: TRBV7-2
d_gene: -
j_gene: TRBJ2-1
abundance: many
CDR3nt: TGTGCCAGCAGCTTTGGTAGAAACAATGAGCAGTTCTTC
CDR3aa: CASSFGRNNEQFF

v_gene: TRBV13
d_gene: -
j_gene: TRBJ2-3
abundance: -
CDR3nt: TGTGCCAGCAGCTCGCGGACCAAGGCAGATACGCAGTATTTT
CDR3aa: CASSSRTKADTQYF

v_gene: TRBV6-5
d_gene: -
j_gene: TRBJ2-2
abundance: -
CDR3nt: TGTGCCAGCAGTTACGGGGTAGCGGTGAACACCGGGGAGCTGTTTTTT
CDR3aa: CASSYGVAVNTGELFF

v_gene: TRBV28
d_gene: -
j_gene: TRBJ2-1
abundance: few
CDR3nt: TGTGCCAGCAGTCCAGACTCCTACAATGAGCAGTTCTTC
CDR3aa: CASSPDSYNEQFF

v_gene: TRBV15
d_gene: TRBD1
j_gene: TRBJ1-1
abundance: -
CDR3nt: TGTGCCACCAGCACCGGGACAGATTTGAACACTGAAGCTTTCTTT
CDR3aa: CATSTGTDLNTEAFF

v_gene: TRBV12-3/TRBV12-4
d_gene: -
j_gene: TRBJ2-7
abundance: many
CDR3nt: TGTGCCAGCAGTTTAAATCCCCGAACCTACGAGCAGTACTTC
CDR3aa: CASSLNPRTYEQYF

v_gene: TRBV12-3/TRBV12-4
d_gene: -
j_gene: TRBJ2-2
abundance: many
CDR3nt: TGTGCCAGCACGCCCGGCAGGGTGCGGGAGCTGTTTTTT
CDR3aa: CASTPGRVRELFF

v_gene: TRBV4-3
d_gene: -
j_gene: TRBJ2-7
abundance: many
CDR3nt: TGCGCCAGCAGCCATGAGGTAAACAGGCGAGAGCAGTACTTC
CDR3aa: CASSHEVNRREQYF

v_gene: TRBV7-9
d_gene: TRBD1
j_gene: TRBJ1-2
abundance: few
CDR3nt: TGTGCCAGCAGCCCTCTCGGACAGGGGATACACTATGGCTACACCTTC
CDR3aa: CASSPLGQGIHYGYTF

v_gene: TRBV5-1
d_gene: -
j_gene: TRBJ1-6
abundance: -
CDR3nt: TGCGCCAGCAGCTTAGGCCACTACCTTCCCTCCTATAATTCACCCCTCCACTTT
CDR3aa: CASSLGHYLPSYNSPLHF

v_gene: TRBV20-1
d_gene: -
j_gene: TRBJ1-2
abundance: many
CDR3nt: TGCAGTGCCGGCCCCGGGGTGGCCCATAACTATGGCTACACCTTC
CDR3aa: CSAGPGVAHNYGYTF

v_gene: TRBV7-2
d_gene: -
j_gene: TRBJ2-1
abundance: few
CDR3nt: TGTGCCAGCAGCCCGGGATTGTATGAGCAGTTCTTC
CDR3aa: CASSPGLYEQFF

v_gene: TRBV6-2/TRBV6-3
d_gene: -
j_gene: TRBJ1-5
abundance: few
CDR3nt: TGTGCCAGCAGTCACAAGGGAGGAGCCCGTTTACAGCCCCAGCATTTT
CDR3aa: CASSHKGGARLQPQHF

v_gene: TRBV7-9
d_gene: TRBD2
j_gene: TRBJ2-1
abundance: few
CDR3nt: TGTGCCAGCAGCTTAGCGGGAGGGCCCCGGGGGAGCTACAATGAGCAGTTCTTC
CDR3aa: CASSLAGGPRGSYNEQFF

v_gene: TRBV28
d_gene: -
j_gene: TRBJ2-7
abundance: many
CDR3nt: TGTGCCAGCTCAGTTTTTCAGGGGTCCTACGAGCAGTACTTC
CDR3aa: CASSVFQGSYEQYF